These T cell receptor beta chains were read from a single sample in a study of T-cell reconstitution after alpha-beta-depleted transplantation in children. TCRdb independently ran MiXCR on the PCR reads; one entry per CDR3 protein. The sample has about 260,000 distinct CDR3 sequences, around a tenth seen once. The sample in question was peripheral blood, obtained 180 days after TCRalphabeta/CD19-depleted stem cell transplant. The source of these receptors is a male patient between 2 and 10 years old who had a stem cell transplant for chronic granulomatous disease, so the T cells may come from the graft donor. Both conserved end residues are part of each CDR3. The D gene is left open where the match is weak. Expanded clones are given a class, and other clones once, few, many or no size at all.

DNA | CDR3 | J | size | length | V | D
TGCGCCAGCAGCCAACCCCGTGGACAGGGGGCTTGGGAGACCCAGTACTTC | CASSQPRGQGAWETQYF | TRBJ2-5 | many | 17 | TRBV5-1 | TRBD1
TGTGCCAGCAGTTCTCCTAGGGGCCGGTCGAGGGAGACCCAGTACTTC | CASSSPRGRSRETQYF | TRBJ2-5 | many | 16 | TRBV12-3/TRBV12-4 | -
TGTGCCAGCAGCGCAGGACAGGGTGGCACAGATACGCAGTATTTT | CASSAGQGGTDTQYF | TRBJ2-3 | many | 15 | TRBV7-3 | TRBD1
TGTGCCAGCAGAGGGGCGATAGCGGGAGAATTCTACGAGCAGTACTTC | CASRGAIAGEFYEQYF | TRBJ2-7 | many | 16 | TRBV6-5 | TRBD2
TGTGCCAGCAGCTTGGAAGGACACAGGAACTACGAGCAGTACTTC | CASSLEGHRNYEQYF | TRBJ2-7 | many | 15 | TRBV5-4 | -
TGTGCCGGTGGGCAGGGCAGGGAGACCCAGTACTTC | CAGGQGRETQYF | TRBJ2-5 | few | 12 | TRBV5-8 | -
TGTGCCAGCAGCCACCTGCAAGCTGAAGCTTTCTTT | CASSHLQAEAFF | TRBJ1-1 | many | 12 | TRBV7-9 | -
TGTGCCAGCAGCTTCCCGAGGGGCAAGGTCGAGACCCAGTACTTC | CASSFPRGKVETQYF | TRBJ2-5 | many | 15 | TRBV7-9 | -
TGTGCCAGCAGCCCAGACTCAGCTCGGGAGCAGTACTTC | CASSPDSAREQYF | TRBJ2-7 | many | 13 | TRBV7-3 | -
TGTGCCATCAGTGATACTAGCGGCCCCAAGGCAGATACGCAGTATTTT | CAISDTSGPKADTQYF | TRBJ2-3 | many | 16 | TRBV10-3 | TRBD2
TGCAGTGCTAGAGATGGGTTTGGGGGAGGAGGCAATGAGCATTTCTTC | CSARDGFGGGGNEHFF | TRBJ2-1 | many | 16 | TRBV20-1 | -
TGTGCCAGCAGTTTGGACCGACGCTACGAGCAGTACTTC | CASSLDRRYEQYF | TRBJ2-7 | many | 13 | TRBV12-3/TRBV12-4 | -
TGCGCCAGCAGCTCCTTTCTGACTGGCGGGACCCACAAAGCCTACGAGCAGTACTTC | CASSSFLTGGTHKAYEQYF | TRBJ2-7 | many | 19 | TRBV5-1 | -
TGTGCCAGCAGCGCCGGAGGGGGAACTGAAGCTTTCTTT | CASSAGGGTEAFF | TRBJ1-1 | many | 13 | TRBV7-8 | -
TGCAGTGCTAGTTCGGGGTGGAACACTGAAGCTTTCTTT | CSASSGWNTEAFF | TRBJ1-1 | many | 13 | TRBV20-1 | -
TGTGCCAGCAGCGTAGGCCTTACCCGGAGGAGCTCCTACAATGAGCAGTTCTTC | CASSVGLTRRSSYNEQFF | TRBJ2-1 | many | 18 | TRBV9 | -
TGTGCCAGCTCACCAAGACAGGGTAGGAATGAGCAGTTCTTC | CASSPRQGRNEQFF | TRBJ2-1 | many | 14 | TRBV18 | TRBD1
TGTGCCAGCAGACTACAGGAGAACACTGAAGCTTTCTTT | CASRLQENTEAFF | TRBJ1-1 | many | 13 | TRBV7-9 | -
TGTGCCAGCAGCCAACCGGGACAGGGGTACGAGCAGTACTTC | CASSQPGQGYEQYF | TRBJ2-7 | many | 14 | TRBV4-1 | TRBD1
TGCAGTGCTGGGGTAGCGCGAGGGTCAAGCTCCTACGAGCAGTACTTC | CSAGVARGSSSYEQYF | TRBJ2-7 | many | 16 | TRBV20-1 | -
TGCAGCGTTGAACTTTTTTGGACAGGGCTCACAGATACGCAGTATTTT | CSVELFWTGLTDTQYF | TRBJ2-3 | many | 16 | TRBV29-1 | TRBD1
TGCAGCGCTGAATGGACAAACACCGGGGAGCTGTTTTTT | CSAEWTNTGELFF | TRBJ2-2 | - | 13 | TRBV29-1 | -
TGTGCCAGCAGTTTTTATGGGATTCAGCCCCAGCATTTT | CASSFYGIQPQHF | TRBJ1-5 | many | 13 | TRBV12-3/TRBV12-4 | -
TGCAGTGCTCCTGGACAGGGGCGTGAAAAACTGTTTTTT | CSAPGQGREKLFF | TRBJ1-4 | many | 13 | TRBV20-1 | TRBD1
TGTGCCAGCAGTCCGACAGCCTATAATTCACCCCTCCACTTT | CASSPTAYNSPLHF | TRBJ1-6 | many | 14 | TRBV12-3/TRBV12-4 | -
TGTGCCAGCAGTTACTCAAGCGAGCAGTACTTC | CASSYSSEQYF | TRBJ2-7 | many | 11 | TRBV6-5 | -
TGTGCCAGCAGCTTCGAGGTACTGAGAGACACTGAAGCTTTCTTT | CASSFEVLRDTEAFF | TRBJ1-1 | many | 15 | TRBV7-9 | -
TGCAGCGTCCGTCCGGGGAACACTGAAGCTTTCTTT | CSVRPGNTEAFF | TRBJ1-1 | many | 12 | TRBV29-1 | -
TGCGCCAGCAGCCCCCAGGACAGGGATGGCGACGAGCAGTACTTC | CASSPQDRDGDEQYF | TRBJ2-7 | many | 15 | TRBV4-1 | TRBD1
TGTGCCAGCAGCTCCGATCGCCACAGGGGAGTGCAGCCCCAGCATTTT | CASSSDRHRGVQPQHF | TRBJ1-5 | many | 16 | TRBV7-2 | TRBD1
TGCGCCAGCAGGCGGGAGAGGTCCTACGAGCAGTACTTC | CASRRERSYEQYF | TRBJ2-7 | many | 13 | TRBV5-1 | TRBD2
TGCAGTGCAAAGGGACTAGCGGGAGTGTCCTACGAGCAGTACTTC | CSAKGLAGVSYEQYF | TRBJ2-7 | many | 15 | TRBV20-1 | TRBD2
TGCAGTGCTAGACTTCCCCCAGGGGGTACGTACGAGCAGTACTTC | CSARLPPGGTYEQYF | TRBJ2-7 | many | 15 | TRBV20-1 | TRBD1